This is a list of T cell receptor beta chains from one sample in a study of blood T cells in healthy people across ages. TCRdb redid the calling of the 5' RACE reads with MiXCR, one entry per CDR3 protein. The sample shows about 1 million distinct CDR3 sequences, more than 40% of them seen only once. The sequenced sample was blood. All receptors derive from a woman aged 55-70 years in good health. Each CDR3 is given with its conserved first and last residue.

length	V	J	CDR3
12	TRBV27	TRBJ1-5	CASSENNQPQHF
13	TRBV29-1	TRBJ2-7	CSTQTGKAYEQYF
15	TRBV4-1	TRBJ2-7	CASSPLTTSANEQYF
14	TRBV10-3	TRBJ2-7	CAIQRHPPTGEQYF
17	TRBV5-4	TRBJ2-7	CANSPGTSGRSAYEQYF
16	TRBV5-1	TRBJ2-3	CASSLETSGSTDTQYF
14	TRBV5-1	TRBJ2-1	CASSLGGQFNEQFF
18	TRBV27	TRBJ2-7	CASRPSVSGSLRLNEQYF
12	TRBV28	.	CASSLRLGEQYF
11	TRBV29-1	TRBJ2-7	CSGEGGYEQYF
13	TRBV9	TRBJ2-1	CASSLTGWNEQFF
12	TRBV29-1	TRBJ1-2	CSVETGGYGYTF
13	TRBV12-3/TRBV12-4	TRBJ2-7	CASSEQNYNEQYF
17	TRBV6-6	TRBJ2-1	CASSMGGGLAGVNEQFF
12	TRBV20-1	TRBJ2-7	CSARDDRYEQYF
11	TRBV21-1	TRBJ2-3	CATAKHRYAYF
17	TRBV28	TRBJ1-4	CASSLEWVGGGEEKLFF
14	TRBV6-1	TRBJ2-3	CASSGDPSTDTQYF
11	TRBV2	TRBJ2-3	CASSETRTQYF
11	TRBV29-1	TRBJ2-7	CSVLLSYEQYF
14	TRBV20-1	TRBJ2-3	CSAPRVGRGDTQYF
15	TRBV10-3	TRBJ1-1	CATKKQGEGGTEAFF
14	TRBV27	TRBJ1-6	CASKEAYHNSPLHF
16	TRBV7-9	TRBJ2-5	CASSSGQTDTQETQYF
15	TRBV6-4	TRBJ2-7	CASSAESGTNNEQYF
11	TRBV6-6	TRBJ1-1	CASDSDTEAFF
14	TRBV27	TRBJ2-1	CASLPGQSYNEQFF
16	TRBV6-1	TRBJ2-1	CASSDPRDRTINEQFF
15	TRBV11-2	.	CASSPGQAQGYEQYF
14	TRBV5-1	.	CASSAHFPNDEQYF
14	TRBV6-5	TRBJ1-2	CASSSDTWNYGYTF
14	TRBV3-1	TRBJ2-7	CASSQWGNSYEQYF
17	TRBV5-6	TRBJ2-7	CASSLVLGQGAIHEQYF
11	TRBV30	TRBJ1-2	CAWDKNYGYTF
22	TRBV4-2	TRBJ2-2	CASSQDPLLWTTLGVGTGELFF
16	TRBV5-6	TRBJ2-7	CASYYGTGWGGDEQYF
13	TRBV28	TRBJ1-6	CASSPSTYSPLHF
14	TRBV5-1	TRBJ2-3	CASSLERSTDTQYF
15	TRBV5-6	TRBJ2-7	CASSLELAGRYEQYF
15	TRBV6-6	TRBJ2-1	CASSPGQPGIYEQFF
14	TRBV7-2	TRBJ2-7	CASSLTGRSYEQYF
14	TRBV12-5	TRBJ2-4	CASGWGRAKNIQYF
14	TRBV2	TRBJ2-7	CASAGLAGVREQYF
16	TRBV9	TRBJ2-3	CASSRAPGGTGDTQYF
12	TRBV20-1	TRBJ1-2	CSPRVGDYGYTF
15	TRBV20-1	TRBJ2-3	CSARETGVDTDTQYF
16	TRBV14	TRBJ1-1	CASSQDIDSPRREAFF
12	TRBV20-1	TRBJ1-5	CSAEGTNQPQHF
13	TRBV20-1	TRBJ1-2	CSATGTGAGGYTF
16	TRBV5-1	TRBJ2-5	CASSLVGQGAGETQYF
11	TRBV28	TRBJ2-7	CASSRRGEQYF
15	TRBV9	TRBJ2-5	CASSVYSGRGSEQYF